This is a list of T cell receptor beta chains from one sample in a study of cytomegalovirus exposure and HLA in healthy donors. The table came from immunoSEQ multiplex PCR; TCRdb's copy has only in-frame clones and leaves some out. The sample includes about 180,000 clones, 80% of them seen just once. Sequenced input: PBMCs. The receptor set was obtained from a woman aged 30 to 39 in good health and CMV-seronegative. Each CDR3 is given with its conserved first and last residue.

J gene	V gene	CDR3 protein
TRBJ2-7	TRBV10-3	CAISAEARLLVGEQYF
TRBJ2-1	TRBV5-1	CASSAGGLEGFF
TRBJ2-2	TRBV7-9	CASSTTGRLSGELFF
TRBJ2-2	TRBV6-5	CASRGRDRVYGELFF
TRBJ2-5	TRBV27	CASSLSRGWETQYF
TRBJ1-2	TRBV6-5	CASRPDRDYGYTF
TRBJ1-1	TRBV7-2	CASSFTGGRAFF
TRBJ2-5	TRBV7-3	CASSRGGQETQYF
TRBJ1-1	TRBV6-5	CASSWTGLEAFF
TRBJ2-7	TRBV6-5	CASSYRDRGSEQYF
TRBJ2-5	TRBV19	CASGQRVGETQYF
TRBJ2-1	TRBV2	CARTSGGSGNEQFF
TRBJ2-7	TRBV18	CASSPQGGEPLGQYF
TRBJ1-1	TRBV7-8	CASSLGGGADTEAFF
TRBJ2-7	TRBV5-6	CASSLKRGSEQYF
TRBJ1-1	TRBV5-4	CASSTGQGITEAFF
TRBJ1-5	TRBV5-1	CASSLDRNQPQHF
TRBJ2-3	TRBV7-2	CASRLWGGNTDTQYF
TRBJ2-5	TRBV7-6	CASSFGTGKEETQYF
TRBJ1-5	TRBV27	CASSSGGGQSQHF
TRBJ1-3	TRBV5-1	CASSLGQTGNTIYF
TRBJ1-5	TRBV19	CASSPGQGDAQPQHF
TRBJ1-2	TRBV6-5	CASRRTGGEGYGYTF
TRBJ2-3	TRBV9	CASSPFSTDTQYF
TRBJ2-5	TRBV19	CASGTSGGALETQYF
TRBJ1-4	TRBV5-1	CASSLANREGEKLFF
TRBJ2-4	TRBV4-3	CASSQDVGGTMAKNIQYF
TRBJ2-5	TRBV7-3	CASSLKRHLGTSGQETQYF
TRBJ1-5	TRBV29-1	CSVADRAGDQPQHF
TRBJ2-7	TRBV6-1	CASSEALQGSYEQYF
TRBJ2-2	TRBV14	CASSHGQPNTGELFF
TRBJ2-2	TRBV7-8	CASSPRQRNTGELFF
TRBJ1-5	TRBV19	CASSTHPGQINQPQHF
TRBJ1-1	TRBV27	CASSEGAGGVLNTEAFF
TRBJ1-1	TRBV10-3	CATLGQGHTEAFF
TRBJ1-1	TRBV30	CARKGVNTEAFF
TRBJ2-1	TRBV7-2	CASSVRQGSYNEQFF
TRBJ2-5	TRBV7-2	CASSSTGTGGGKTQYF
TRBJ2-7	TRBV7-2	CASSLAGTETYEQYF
TRBJ1-5	TRBV4-1	CASSQQEGNQPQHF
TRBJ1-2	TRBV5-1	CASSFRALNYGYTF
TRBJ1-1	TRBV2	CASMGSRGQGGMKAFF
TRBJ2-7	TRBV29-1	CSVLTPFPSYEQYF
TRBJ2-1	TRBV27	CASSPGRTVYNEQFF
TRBJ2-5	TRBV4-1	CASSQAVQGETQYF
TRBJ2-5	TRBV4-1	CASSISGGWGETQYF
TRBJ2-7	TRBV12-2	CASRLPQGEVCEQYF
TRBJ1-2	TRBV10-3	CAISASPDGVVYGYTF
TRBJ2-1	TRBV7-8	CASSLGSGTVYGEQFF
TRBJ1-2	TRBV5-4	CASSLDRDYGYTF